The 3 T cell receptor beta chains given below trace back to one sample, sequenced in a study of T-cell memory formation after mild COVID-19 (dated by TCRdb to the early 2020s). Receptor amplification or capture employed 5' RACE. For sequencing, an Illumina NovaSeq 6000 was employed. The public reads were quality trimmed at Q25 with fastp and then assembled into clones with MiXCR by TCRdb, keeping productive beta chains. Every entry covers one CDR3 protein and lists the most common genes and DNA from its rows. Recorded for this sample are roughly 200,000 distinct CDR3 sequences; roughly 17% of them occurred a single time. The ten largest clones take up more than 2% of the sample. What was sequenced was PBMCs or a T cell subset sorted from them (not recorded which). The source is an adult woman who had mild COVID-19 (a few samples of this study predate the infection). The sample titles of this study are shuffled in the database, so cell type and time point are left out; the donor was told from shared clones.

This clonotype was found a few times. The rearrangement joins TRBV27 to TRBJ2-2, with D tentatively TRBD2 (6 bases). There are 15 residues in the CDR3. V lost 5 bases and J 3 bases, leaving 13 bases between the germline ends. Germline lookup yields CDR1 MNHEY and CDR2 SMNVEV (reference sequence). CDR3 sequence (DNA): TGTGCCAGCAGTGCCCCGTGGGAGGACACCGGGGAGCTGTTTTTT. Its translation is CASSAPWEDTGELFF.

The V gene is TRBV20-1, the J gene TRBJ2-1, with 10 bases that match TRBD2. V gave up 5 bases and J gave up 0 bases; unmatched junction bases: 7. The CDR3 covers 16 residues. From germline, CDR1 is DFQATT and CDR2 SNEGSKA (reference sequence). CDR3 in DNA: TGCAGTGCTCTTCGACTAGCGGGTGGCTCCTACAATGAGCAGTTCTTC. Translating it yields CSALRLAGGSYNEQFF.

This rearrangement joins TRBV7-2 to TRBJ2-5, with 13 bases fitting TRBD2. CDR1 SGHTA and CDR2 FQGNSA come from the germline V gene. With 5 bases clipped from V and 6 bases from J, the junction kept 12 bases outside the gene matches. CDR3 length: 17 amino acids. In nucleotides, the CDR3 is TGTGCCAGCAGCCAGGGACTAGCGGGGACCTCAACGAAGACCCAGTACTTC. As protein: CASSQGLAGTSTKTQYF.